The text below deals with one T cell receptor (beta chain). The data originate from a study of control samples from healthy donors and cancer patients. The table came from immunoSEQ multiplex PCR; TCRdb's copy has only in-frame clones and leaves some out. This sample has 40,000 to 45,000 clones, with 70% found just once. The sample was formalin-fixed, paraffin-embedded tissue. The source is a male donor with melanoma.

CDR3 sequence (DNA): TGTGCCAGCACGACAGGGGTAAACGGGGAGCTGTTTTTT. Its translation: CASTTGVNGELFF. V is TRBV7-8 and J is TRBJ2-2; TRBD1 aligns across 8 bases. Germline loops: CDR1 SGHVS, CDR2 FQNEAQ. The CDR3 contains 13 residues. V lost 7 bases and J lost 7; bases outside the gene matches: 5.